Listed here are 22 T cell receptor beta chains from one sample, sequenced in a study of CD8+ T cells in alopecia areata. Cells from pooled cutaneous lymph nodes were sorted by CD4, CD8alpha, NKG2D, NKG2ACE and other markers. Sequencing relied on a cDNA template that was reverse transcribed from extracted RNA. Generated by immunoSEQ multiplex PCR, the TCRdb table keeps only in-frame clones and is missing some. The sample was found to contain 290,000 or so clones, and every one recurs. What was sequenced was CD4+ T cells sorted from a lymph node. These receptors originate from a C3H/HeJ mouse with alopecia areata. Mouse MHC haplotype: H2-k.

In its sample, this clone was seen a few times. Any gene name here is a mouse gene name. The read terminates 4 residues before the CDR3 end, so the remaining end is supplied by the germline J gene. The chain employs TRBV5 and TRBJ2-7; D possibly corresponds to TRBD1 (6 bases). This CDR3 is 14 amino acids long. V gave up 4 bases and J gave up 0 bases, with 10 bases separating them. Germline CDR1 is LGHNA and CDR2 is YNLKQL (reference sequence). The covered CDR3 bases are TGTGCCAGCAGCCGAGGACAGAACTCCTAT. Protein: CASSRGQNSY. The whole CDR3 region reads CASSRGQNSYEQYF.

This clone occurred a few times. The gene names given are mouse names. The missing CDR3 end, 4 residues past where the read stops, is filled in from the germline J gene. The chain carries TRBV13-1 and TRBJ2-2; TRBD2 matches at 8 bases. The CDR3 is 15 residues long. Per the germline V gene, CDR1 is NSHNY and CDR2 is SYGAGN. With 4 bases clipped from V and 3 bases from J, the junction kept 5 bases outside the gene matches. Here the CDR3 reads CASSYGGGHTGQLYF. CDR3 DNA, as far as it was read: TGTGCCAGCAGTTACGGGGGGGGCCACACCGGG.

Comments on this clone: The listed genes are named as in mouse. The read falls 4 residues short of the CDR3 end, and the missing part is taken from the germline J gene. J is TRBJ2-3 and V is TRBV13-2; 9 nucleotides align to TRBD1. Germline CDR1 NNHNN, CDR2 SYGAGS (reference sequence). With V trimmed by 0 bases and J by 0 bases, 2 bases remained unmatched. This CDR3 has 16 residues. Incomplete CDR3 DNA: TGTGCCAGCGGTGATGCCGGGACAGGGAGTGCAGAA. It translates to CASGDAGTGSAE. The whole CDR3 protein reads CASGDAGTGSAETLYF.

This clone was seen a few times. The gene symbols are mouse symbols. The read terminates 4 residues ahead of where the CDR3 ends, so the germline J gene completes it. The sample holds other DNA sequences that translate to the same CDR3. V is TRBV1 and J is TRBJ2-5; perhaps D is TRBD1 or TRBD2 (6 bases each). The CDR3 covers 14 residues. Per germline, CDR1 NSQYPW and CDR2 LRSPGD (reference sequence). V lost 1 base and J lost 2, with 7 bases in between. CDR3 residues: CTCSAGGRQDTQYF. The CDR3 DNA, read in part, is TGCACCTGCAGTGCAGGGGGGCGCCAAGAC.

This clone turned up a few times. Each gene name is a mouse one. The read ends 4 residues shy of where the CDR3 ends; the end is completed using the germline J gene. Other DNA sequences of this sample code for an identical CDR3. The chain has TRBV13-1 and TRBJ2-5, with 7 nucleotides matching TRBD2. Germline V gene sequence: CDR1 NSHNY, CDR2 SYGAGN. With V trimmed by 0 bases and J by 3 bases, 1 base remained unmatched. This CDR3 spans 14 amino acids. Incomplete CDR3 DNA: TGTGCCAGCAGTGATGCGACTGGGCAAGAC. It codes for CASSDATGQD. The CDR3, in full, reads CASSDATGQDTQYF.

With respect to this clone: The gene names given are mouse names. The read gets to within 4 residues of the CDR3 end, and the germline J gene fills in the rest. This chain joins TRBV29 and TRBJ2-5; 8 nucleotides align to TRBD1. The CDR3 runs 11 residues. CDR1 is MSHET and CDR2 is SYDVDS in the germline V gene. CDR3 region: CARDREDTQYF. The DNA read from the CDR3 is TGTGCTAGGGACAGGGAAGAC.

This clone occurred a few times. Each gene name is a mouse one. This CDR3 is CAWKHQGGQDTQYF. The CDR3 DNA, read in part, is TGTGCCTGGAAGCACCAGGGGGGCCAAGAC. The chain has TRBV31 and TRBJ2-5, with D tentatively TRBD1 (7 bases). The sequence runs out 4 residues before the end of the CDR3; the remainder is reconstructed from the germline J gene. V was trimmed by 4 bases and J by 2 bases, leaving 13 bases between them. CDR3 length: 14 amino acids. Germline V lookup: CDR1 GKSSPN, CDR2 SITVG.

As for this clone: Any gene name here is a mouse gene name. CDR3 DNA (partial): TGTGCTAGCAGCAGTTTTAACCAAGAC. Its translation is CASSSFNQD. The entire CDR3 sequence reads CASSSFNQDTQYF. The rearrangement uses TRBV17 and TRBJ2-5; D gene uncertain. The read halts 4 residues ahead of the CDR3 end, with the missing end drawn from the germline J gene. The germline gives CDR1 MNHDT, CDR2 YYDKIL. The germline V and J ends were trimmed by 6 bases and 0 bases, with 7 bases remaining between them. This CDR3 is 13 amino acids long.

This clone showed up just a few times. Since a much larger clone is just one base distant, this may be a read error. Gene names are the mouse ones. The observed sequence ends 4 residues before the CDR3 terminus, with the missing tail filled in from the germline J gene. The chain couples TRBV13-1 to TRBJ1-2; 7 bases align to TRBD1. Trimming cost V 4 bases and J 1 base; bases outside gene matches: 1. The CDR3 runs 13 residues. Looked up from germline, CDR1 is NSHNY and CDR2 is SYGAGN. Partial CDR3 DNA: TGTGCCAGCAGTCAGGGGGGAAACTCC. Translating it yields CASSQGGNS. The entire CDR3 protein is CASSQGGNSDYTF.

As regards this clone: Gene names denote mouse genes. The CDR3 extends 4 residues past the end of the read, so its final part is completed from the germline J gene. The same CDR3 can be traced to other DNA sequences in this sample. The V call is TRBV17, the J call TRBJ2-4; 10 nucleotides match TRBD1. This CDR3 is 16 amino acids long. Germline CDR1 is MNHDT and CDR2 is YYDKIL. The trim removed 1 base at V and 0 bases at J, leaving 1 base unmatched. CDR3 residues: CASSRGQGASQNTLYF. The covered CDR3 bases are TGTGCTAGCAGTAGAGGACAGGGGGCTAGTCAAAAC.

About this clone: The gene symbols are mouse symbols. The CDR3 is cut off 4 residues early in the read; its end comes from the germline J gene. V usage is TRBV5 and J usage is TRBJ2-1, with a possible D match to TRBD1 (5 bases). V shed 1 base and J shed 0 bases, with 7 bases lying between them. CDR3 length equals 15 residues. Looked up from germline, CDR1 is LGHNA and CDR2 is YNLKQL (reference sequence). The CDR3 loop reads CASSQGQLNYAEQFF. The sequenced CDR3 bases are TGTGCCAGCAGCCAAGGACAGCTTAACTATGCT.

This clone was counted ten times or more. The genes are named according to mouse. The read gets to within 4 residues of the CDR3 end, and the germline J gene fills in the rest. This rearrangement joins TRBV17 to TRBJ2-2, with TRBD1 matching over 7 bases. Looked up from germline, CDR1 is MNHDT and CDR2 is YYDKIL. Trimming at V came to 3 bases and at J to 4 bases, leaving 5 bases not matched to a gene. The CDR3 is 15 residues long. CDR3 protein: CASSSLTGSTGQLYF. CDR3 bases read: TGTGCTAGCAGTAGCCTGACAGGGTCCACCGGG. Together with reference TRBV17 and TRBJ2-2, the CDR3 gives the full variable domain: DTTVKQNPRYKLARVGKPVNLICSQTMNHDTMYWYQKKPNQAPKLLLFYYDKILNREADTFEKFQSSRPNNSFCSLYIGSAGLEYSAMYLCASSSLTGSTGQLYFGEGSKLTVL.

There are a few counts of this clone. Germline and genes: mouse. The CDR3 sequence is CASSDDWGGDFAEQFF. The covered CDR3 bases are TGTGCCAGCAGTGATGACTGGGGGGGCGACTTTGCT. The chain has TRBV13-3 and TRBJ2-1; 11 nucleotides agree with TRBD2. The missing CDR3 end, 4 residues past where the read stops, is filled in from the germline J gene. Germline-derived CDR1 and CDR2 are NNHDY and SYVADS. The CDR3 runs 16 residues. The V and J ends lost 0 bases and 6 bases, in that order; junction bases with no gene match: 5.

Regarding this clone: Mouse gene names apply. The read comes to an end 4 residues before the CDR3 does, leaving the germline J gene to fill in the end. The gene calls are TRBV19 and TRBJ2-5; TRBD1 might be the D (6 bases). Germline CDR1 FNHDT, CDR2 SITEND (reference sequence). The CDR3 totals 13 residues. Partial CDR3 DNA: TGTGCCAGCAGTAACCAGGGGATGGAC. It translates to CASSNQGMD. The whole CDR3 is CASSNQGMDTQYF.

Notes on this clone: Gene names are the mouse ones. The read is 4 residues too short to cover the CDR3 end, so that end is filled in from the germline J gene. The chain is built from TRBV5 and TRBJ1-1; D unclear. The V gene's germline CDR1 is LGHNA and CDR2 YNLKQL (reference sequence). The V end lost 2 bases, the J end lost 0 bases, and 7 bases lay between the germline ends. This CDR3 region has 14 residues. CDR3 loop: CASSQSHTNTEVFF. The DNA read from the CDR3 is TGTGCCAGCAGCCAAAGTCATACAAACACA.

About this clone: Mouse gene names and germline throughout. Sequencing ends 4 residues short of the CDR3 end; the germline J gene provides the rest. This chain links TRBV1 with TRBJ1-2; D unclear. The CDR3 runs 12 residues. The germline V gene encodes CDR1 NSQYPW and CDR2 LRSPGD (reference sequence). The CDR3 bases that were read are TGCACCTGCAGTGACAGTCCCCCC. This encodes CTCSDSPP. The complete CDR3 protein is CTCSDSPPDYTF.

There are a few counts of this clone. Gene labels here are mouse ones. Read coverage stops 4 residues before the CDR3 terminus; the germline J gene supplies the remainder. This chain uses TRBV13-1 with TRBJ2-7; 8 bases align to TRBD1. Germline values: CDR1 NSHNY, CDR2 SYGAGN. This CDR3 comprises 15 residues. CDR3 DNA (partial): TGTGCCAGCAGTGATGAAAGGACAGGGCGTTAT. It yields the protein CASSDERTGRY. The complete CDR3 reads CASSDERTGRYEQYF.

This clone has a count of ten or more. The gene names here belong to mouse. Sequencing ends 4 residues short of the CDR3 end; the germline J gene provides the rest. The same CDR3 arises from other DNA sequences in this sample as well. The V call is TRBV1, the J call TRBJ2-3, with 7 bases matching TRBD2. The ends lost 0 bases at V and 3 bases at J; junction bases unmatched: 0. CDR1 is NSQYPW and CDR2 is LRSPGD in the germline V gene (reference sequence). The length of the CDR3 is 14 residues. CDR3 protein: CTCSADGGAETLYF. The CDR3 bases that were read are TGCACCTGCAGTGCAGATGGGGGGGCAGAA.

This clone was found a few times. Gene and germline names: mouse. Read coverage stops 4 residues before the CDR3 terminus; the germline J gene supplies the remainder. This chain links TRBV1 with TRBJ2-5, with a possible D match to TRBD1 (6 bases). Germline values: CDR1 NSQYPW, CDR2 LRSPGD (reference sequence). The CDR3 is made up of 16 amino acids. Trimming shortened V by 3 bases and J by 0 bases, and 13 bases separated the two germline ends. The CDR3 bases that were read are TGCACCTGCAGTGCCCCCGCGACAGGCAACCAAGAC. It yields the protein CTCSAPATGNQD. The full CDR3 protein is CTCSAPATGNQDTQYF.

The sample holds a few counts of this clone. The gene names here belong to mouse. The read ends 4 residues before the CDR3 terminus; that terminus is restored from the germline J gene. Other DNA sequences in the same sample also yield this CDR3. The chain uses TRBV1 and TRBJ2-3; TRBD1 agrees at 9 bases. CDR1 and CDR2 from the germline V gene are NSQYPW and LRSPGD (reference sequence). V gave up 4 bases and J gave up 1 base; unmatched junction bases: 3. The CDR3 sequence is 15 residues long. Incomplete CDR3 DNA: TGCACCTGCAGTGACAGGGGGCGCGGTGCAGAA. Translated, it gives CTCSDRGRGAE. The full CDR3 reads CTCSDRGRGAETLYF.

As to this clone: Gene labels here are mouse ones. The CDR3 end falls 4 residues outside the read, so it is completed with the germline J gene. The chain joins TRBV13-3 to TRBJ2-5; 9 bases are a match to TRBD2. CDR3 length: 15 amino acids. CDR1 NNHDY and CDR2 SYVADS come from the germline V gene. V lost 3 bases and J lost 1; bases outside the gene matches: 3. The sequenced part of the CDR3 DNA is TGTGCCAGCAGTGGCCGACTGGGGGACCAAGAC. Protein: CASSGRLGDQD. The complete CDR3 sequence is CASSGRLGDQDTQYF.

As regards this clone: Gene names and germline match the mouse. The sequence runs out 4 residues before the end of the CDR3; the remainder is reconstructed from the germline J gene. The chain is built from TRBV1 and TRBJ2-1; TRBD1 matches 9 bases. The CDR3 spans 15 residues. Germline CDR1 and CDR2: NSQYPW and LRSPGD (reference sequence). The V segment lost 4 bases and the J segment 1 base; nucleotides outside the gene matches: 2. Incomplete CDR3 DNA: TGCACCTGCAGTGTTGGGACAGGGAACTATGCT. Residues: CTCSVGTGNYA. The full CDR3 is CTCSVGTGNYAEQFF. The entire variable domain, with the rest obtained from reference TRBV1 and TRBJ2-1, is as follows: VTLLEQNPRWRLVPRGQAVNLRCILKNSQYPWMSWYQQDLQKQLQWLFTLRSPGDKEVKSLPGADYLATRVTDTELRLQVANMSQGRTLYCTCSVGTGNYAEQFFGPGTRLTVL.